These 30 T cell receptor beta chains were sequenced from one sample in a study of graft-versus-host responses after intestinal transplantation. These receptors have no identified antigens. The protocol was immunoSEQ multiplex PCR, while the TCRdb copy is restricted to in-frame clones and leaves out a portion. This sample has over 120,000 clones, with 92% found just once. The source was unstimulated CD4+ T cells sorted from spleen or lymph node cells, collected before intestinal transplant. The receptors derive from a human donor who received an intestinal transplant.

The chain employs TRBV19 and TRBJ2-2; no firm D call. The CDR3 loop spans 14 amino acids. CDR1 is LNHDA and CDR2 is SQIVND in the germline V gene (reference sequence). V was trimmed by 3 bases and J by 1 base, leaving 6 bases between them. CDR3: CASSMVENTGELFF. The CDR3 coding sequence is TGTGCCAGTAGTATGGTGGAGAACACCGGGGAGCTGTTTTTT.

The rearrangement links TRBV5-1 to TRBJ2-3, with D unclear. There are 15 residues in the CDR3. V lost 4 bases and J lost 0, with 12 bases in between. Germline loops: CDR1 SGHRS, CDR2 YFSETQ. DNA of the CDR3: TGCGCCAGCAGCCTTAGTATCGTTAGCACAGATACGCAGTATTTT. Translation gives CASSLSIVSTDTQYF.

The rearrangement links TRBV4-3 to TRBJ1-1; TRBD1 agrees at 8 bases. Trimming at V came to 3 bases and at J to 1 base, leaving 13 bases not matched to a gene. CDR1 is LGHNA, CDR2 YSLEER, per germline. The CDR3 length is 18 residues. The CDR3 loop reads CASSHSNRGSMENTEAFF. Here the CDR3 DNA reads TGCGCCAGCAGCCACTCCAACAGGGGGTCAATGGAGAACACTGAAGCTTTCTTT.

This sequence joins TRBV4-1 and TRBJ1-3; D gene unclear. The germline V and J ends were trimmed by 1 base and 0 bases, with 13 bases remaining between them. Germline assignment: CDR1 MGHRA and CDR2 YSYEKL. CDR3 length equals 17 residues. This CDR3 is CASSQVAGYYSGNTIYF. The DNA of the CDR3 is TGCGCCAGCAGCCAAGTCGCAGGATACTACTCTGGAAACACCATATATTTT.

V is TRBV10-3 and J is TRBJ2-1; 10 bases agree with TRBD2. Germline CDR1 ENHRY, CDR2 SYGVKD. J was trimmed by 8 bases and V by 8 bases; bases with no gene match: 9. The CDR3 is 14 residues long. The CDR3 here is CAISLAGEGDEQFF. The CDR3 DNA sequence: TGTGCCATCTCTCTAGCGGGAGAGGGCGATGAGCAGTTCTTC.

The rearrangement uses TRBV6-6 and TRBJ2-7, with 10 bases identical to TRBD1. V was clipped by 6 bases and J by 3 bases; unmatched bases: 8. From germline, CDR1 is MNHNY and CDR2 SVGAGI (reference sequence). The CDR3 contains 15 residues. DNA of the CDR3: TGTGCCAGCAGCTTACGACAGGGGGCTAGCTACGAGCAGTACTTC. Translating gives CASSLRQGASYEQYF.

Remarks on this clone: Other DNA sequences within the sample encode an identical CDR3. The chain couples TRBV6-5 to TRBJ1-3, with TRBD1 identical over 8 bases. V lost 5 bases, J lost 2 bases, and 2 bases stayed unmatched. The CDR3 contains 14 residues. Germline loops: CDR1 MNHEY, CDR2 SVGAGI. The CDR3 protein is CASSLQGAGNTIYF. The CDR3 bases are TGTGCCAGCAGTCTACAGGGGGCTGGAAACACCATATATTTT.

The chain carries TRBV9 and TRBJ2-7, with D perhaps TRBD1 (6 bases). Trimming stripped 0 bases from V and 4 bases from J, with 20 bases between. The germline V gene has CDR1 SGDLS and CDR2 YYNGEE. The CDR3 is 17 amino acids. The CDR3, as DNA: TGTGCCAGCAGCGTAGACCCGGGGCAGGGGATCAGGTACGAGCAGTACTTC. Protein: CASSVDPGQGIRYEQYF.

CDR3 in amino acids: CASSLGRAYEQYF. The DNA of the CDR3 is TGTGCCAGCAGCTTAGGGAGAGCCTACGAGCAGTACTTC. The V and J genes are TRBV5-4 and TRBJ2-7, with a possible D match to TRBD2 (5 bases). There are 13 residues in the CDR3. V lost 2 bases and J lost 2, with 8 bases in between. Germline V CDR1 and CDR2: SGHNT, YYREEE (reference sequence).

The V gene is TRBV12-5, the J gene TRBJ2-3, with D possibly being TRBD2 (6 bases). V was trimmed by 8 bases and J by 6 bases, leaving 15 bases between them. Germline values: CDR1 LGHNT, CDR2 FRNRAP. The CDR3 loop spans 13 amino acids. In DNA, the CDR3 is TGTGCTAGTTCGCGGGGCGTCCCGGATACGCAGTATTTT. Translating gives CASSRGVPDTQYF.

V usage is TRBV11-3 and J usage is TRBJ2-3; tentatively, D is TRBD1 or TRBD2 (6 bases each). The germline CDR1 and CDR2 sequences are SGHNT and YENEEA. The CDR3 covers 16 residues. V gave up 5 bases and J gave up 2 bases, with 17 bases separating them. CDR3 bases: TGTGCCAGCAGCCCCGGGGGCAGCCTCAACACAGATACGCAGTATTTT. Amino acid sequence: CASSPGGSLNTDTQYF.

The chain has TRBV28 and TRBJ1-5, with a tentative D call TRBD1 (6 bases). The CDR3 contains 13 residues. The V and J ends lost 6 bases and 9 bases respectively, with 15 bases between them. Germline CDR1 and CDR2: MDHEN and SYDVKM. In nucleotides, the CDR3 is TGTGCCAGCAGGACTGACAGGATCGGGCCCCAGCATTTT. This gives the protein CASRTDRIGPQHF.

This clone was observed a handful of times. The J gene is TRBJ2-3, the V gene TRBV10-3; tentatively, D is TRBD2 (6 bases). Germline V gene data show CDR1 as ENHRY and CDR2 as SYGVKD. The CDR3 extends over 13 amino acids. V was trimmed by 6 bases and J by 2 bases, leaving 9 bases between them. DNA for the CDR3: TGTGCCATCAGGGAGGGACCCACAGATACGCAGTATTTT. Its protein product is CAIREGPTDTQYF.

The chain has TRBV28 and TRBJ1-1; unclear D gene. Looked up from germline, CDR1 is MDHEN and CDR2 is SYDVKM. The V end lost 6 bases, the J end lost 0 bases, and 14 bases lay between the germline ends. This CDR3 has 15 amino acids. In nucleotides, the CDR3 is TGTGCCAGCAGCCCCGCGGGAGTAATGAACACTGAAGCTTTCTTT. Protein sequence: CASSPAGVMNTEAFF.

V gene TRBV5-6 combines with J gene TRBJ2-1; 7 bases align to TRBD1. The ends lost 6 bases at V and 0 bases at J; junction bases unmatched: 12. Germline CDR1 and CDR2: SGHDT and YYEEEE. This CDR3 has 17 amino acids. The CDR3 region is CASTRRGGRSSYNEQFF. CDR3 coding DNA: TGTGCCAGCACCCGCAGAGGGGGCCGAAGCTCCTACAATGAGCAGTTCTTC.

This clone was detected a few times. V is TRBV10-2 and J is TRBJ1-3, with no clear D. This CDR3 has 13 residues. Germline V CDR1 and CDR2: WSHSY, SAAADI. V was shortened by 8 bases and J by 4 bases, with 12 bases between the two germline ends. DNA of the CDR3: TGCGCCAGCGTGTCCGGGTCCGGAAACACCATATATTTT. Translation gives CASVSGSGNTIYF.

This chain joins TRBV11-3 and TRBJ2-7; 7 bases are a match to TRBD1. V trimming: 3 bases; J trimming: 4 bases; junction bases outside the gene matches: 3. The CDR3 totals 13 residues. CDR1 is SGHNT, CDR2 YENEEA, per germline. DNA for the CDR3: TGTGCCAGCAGCTTCGGGACAGCGTACGAGCAGTACTTC. This codes for CASSFGTAYEQYF.

V gene TRBV28 combines with J gene TRBJ2-5, with D possibly TRBD1 on 6 matching bases. The CDR3 loop spans 14 amino acids. Trimming pared 2 bases from V and 2 bases from J, leaving 9 bases between. CDR1 and CDR2 (germline): MDHEN, SYDVKM. CDR3 in amino acids: CASSLQDSQETQYF. CDR3 in DNA: TGTGCCAGCAGTTTACAGGACAGTCAAGAGACCCAGTACTTC.

The chain is built from TRBV19 and TRBJ2-1; 7 bases match TRBD2. In germline, CDR1 is LNHDA, CDR2 SQIVND (reference sequence). The length of the CDR3 is 15 residues. V lost 2 bases, J lost 4 bases, and 5 bases stayed unmatched. The CDR3 is CASSIRGLSYNEQFF. The CDR3 DNA is TGTGCCAGTAGTATACGGGGACTATCTTACAATGAGCAGTTCTTC.

The genes are TRBV6-6 and TRBJ2-5, with D hard to call. Germline CDR1 MNHNY, CDR2 SVGAGI (reference sequence). Trimming shortened V by 7 bases and J by 1 base, and 10 bases separated the two germline ends. This CDR3 comprises 13 residues. The CDR3 is CASTQLIQETQYF. The CDR3 DNA reads as TGTGCCAGCACCCAACTTATCCAAGAGACCCAGTACTTC.

This rearrangement joins TRBV7-9 to TRBJ2-1; D gene ambiguous. This CDR3 comprises 13 residues. V was trimmed by 1 base and J by 14 bases, leaving 15 bases between them. Germline V gene sequence: CDR1 SEHNR, CDR2 FQNEAQ (reference sequence). The chain's CDR3 is CASSLGYDGWEFF. DNA of the CDR3: TGTGCCAGCAGCTTAGGTTACGACGGCTGGGAGTTCTTC.

The chain uses TRBV10-3 and TRBJ1-1; D gene unclear. The CDR3 has 13 residues. The germline V and J ends were trimmed by 3 bases and 8 bases, with 13 bases remaining between them. Germline V CDR1 and CDR2: ENHRY, SYGVKD. CDR3 region: CAISDGIKREAFF. For the CDR3, the DNA is TGTGCCATCAGTGACGGAATTAAGAGGGAAGCTTTCTTT.

Only a few counts were recorded for this clone. The J gene is TRBJ1-2, the V gene TRBV6-1; D not resolved. Per germline, CDR1 MNHNS and CDR2 SASEGT. Trimming pared 6 bases from V and 0 bases from J, leaving 11 bases between. The CDR3 totals 14 residues. The CDR3 protein is CASSPGPTNYGYTF. The DNA for the CDR3 is TGTGCCAGCAGCCCGGGCCCCACTAACTATGGCTACACCTTC.

This rearrangement joins TRBV10-2 to TRBJ1-3; perhaps TRBD1 as D (6 bases). The CDR3 has 14 residues. Germline-derived CDR1 and CDR2 are WSHSY and SAAADI. The germline V and J ends were trimmed by 6 bases and 8 bases, with 17 bases remaining between them. The CDR3 bases are TGCGCCAGCAGGGACACCTACGAGGGGGACACCATATATTTT. It specifies CASRDTYEGDTIYF.

The rearrangement uses TRBV7-2 and TRBJ1-4; D uncertain. V lost 2 bases, J lost 7 bases, and 11 bases lay in between. The CDR3 loop spans 14 amino acids. Germline V lookup: CDR1 SGHTA, CDR2 FQGNSA. DNA for the CDR3: TGTGCCAGCAGCTTACTGGGTGGCGGTGAAAAACTGTTTTTT. Residues: CASSLLGGGEKLFF.

V is TRBV28 and J is TRBJ2-1; D gene unclear. Trimming stripped 2 bases from V and 4 bases from J, with 3 bases between. The CDR3 is made up of 12 amino acids. Germline-derived CDR1 and CDR2 are MDHEN and SYDVKM. Here the CDR3 DNA reads TGTGCCAGCAGTTTAGCTTACAATGAGCAGTTCTTC. Translated: CASSLAYNEQFF.

The chain carries TRBV19 and TRBJ1-4; D uncertain. CDR3 length equals 17 residues. Trimming left V 3 bases short and J 7 bases short, with 21 bases between. Germline assignment: CDR1 LNHDA and CDR2 SQIVND (reference sequence). The CDR3 coding sequence is TGTGCCAGTAGTATCAACCTCGACACGGAGTTGGGTGAAAAACTGTTTTTT. Its protein is CASSINLDTELGEKLFF.

The chain combines TRBV5-1 with TRBJ2-5; TRBD1 matches 9 bases. CDR3 length equals 15 residues. Losses at the gene ends were 5 bases for V and 5 bases for J; bases not matched to a gene: 10. Germline CDR1 is SGHRS and CDR2 is YFSETQ. The CDR3 nucleotides are TGCGCCAGCAGTTACCAACAGGGGGCAGCGGAGACCCAGTACTTC. This sequence encodes CASSYQQGAAETQYF.

This clone was seen only once. The chain recombines TRBV6-5 with TRBJ2-7, with a possible D match to TRBD1 (6 bases). The CDR3 spans 15 residues. The V end was cut by 0 bases, the J end by 6 bases, with 15 bases between. Germline loops: CDR1 MNHEY, CDR2 SVGAGI. CDR3 loop: CASSYSSRGRSEQYF. The CDR3, as DNA: TGTGCCAGCAGTTACTCGAGCAGGGGTCGTTCCGAGCAGTACTTC.

The chain couples TRBV19 to TRBJ2-7; a possible D gene is TRBD2 (6 bases). The CDR3 covers 14 residues. V lost 5 bases and J lost 2, with 13 bases in between. CDR1 LNHDA and CDR2 SQIVND come from the germline V gene (reference sequence). The DNA of the CDR3 is TGTGCCAGTAGTGCATTAGCGGTTCCCTACGAGCAGTACTTC. Translating gives CASSALAVPYEQYF.